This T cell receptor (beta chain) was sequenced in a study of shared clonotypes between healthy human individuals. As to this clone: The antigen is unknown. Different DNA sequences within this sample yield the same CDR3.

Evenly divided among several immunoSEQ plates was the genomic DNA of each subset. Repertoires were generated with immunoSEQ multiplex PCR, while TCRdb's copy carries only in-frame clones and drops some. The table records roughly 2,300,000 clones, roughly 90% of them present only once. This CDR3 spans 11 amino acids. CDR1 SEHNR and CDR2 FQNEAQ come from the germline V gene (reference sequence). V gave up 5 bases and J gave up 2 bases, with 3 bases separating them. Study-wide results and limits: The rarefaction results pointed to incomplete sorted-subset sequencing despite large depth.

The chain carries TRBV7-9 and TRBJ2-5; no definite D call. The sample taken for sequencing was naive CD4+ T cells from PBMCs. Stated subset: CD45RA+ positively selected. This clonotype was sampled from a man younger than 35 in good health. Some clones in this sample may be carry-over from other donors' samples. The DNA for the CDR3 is TGTGCCAGCAGCGATCAAGAGACCCAGTACTTC. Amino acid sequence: CASSDQETQYF.